The 10 T cell receptor beta chains below were found in one sample sequenced in a study of T cells in localized non-small cell lung cancer. Sequencing was performed with immunoSEQ multiplex PCR; in TCRdb, only in-frame clones are kept and a portion is missing. The sample yields some 85,000 clones, about three quarters seen once. Material: PBMCs, obtained before any cancer treatment. These receptors were collected from a man aged 35 to 69 with stage II squamous cell lung carcinoma.

This clone was seen a few times. The genes are TRBV30 and TRBJ1-1; D unresolved. CDR1 and CDR2 (germline): GTSNPN, SVGIG (reference sequence). This CDR3 contains 13 residues. V lost 4 bases to trimming and J lost 0 bases, with 9 bases between them. This CDR3 is CAWMRLVNTEAFF. CDR3 bases: TGTGCCTGGATGCGTCTTGTGAACACTGAAGCTTTCTTT.

This chain joins TRBV5-1 and TRBJ2-1, with D tentatively TRBD2 (6 bases). The CDR3 consists of 15 residues. The germline V gene has CDR1 SGHRS and CDR2 YFSETQ. The V end lost 5 bases, the J end lost 2 bases, and 14 bases lay between the germline ends. The chain's CDR3 is CASSWARGTYNEQFF. DNA for the CDR3: TGCGCCAGCAGTTGGGCGCGCGGGACCTACAATGAGCAGTTCTTC.

This chain connects TRBV27 to TRBJ1-5; 10 bases agree with TRBD1. The CDR3 is 16 amino acids. Germline V gives CDR1 MNHEY, CDR2 SMNVEV (reference sequence). The V and J ends lost 2 bases and 4 bases, in that order; junction bases with no gene match: 5. The CDR3 bases are TGTGCCAGCAGTTTAGTTGGACAGGGGGGTAATCAGCCCCAGCATTTT. This gives the protein CASSLVGQGGNQPQHF.

CDR3: CASSSPIRTGNYEQYF. In DNA form, the CDR3 reads TGTGCCAGCAGCTCCCCTATTCGGACAGGGAACTACGAGCAGTACTTC. This chain uses TRBV14 with TRBJ2-7; 8 positions match TRBD1. Per germline, CDR1 SGHDN and CDR2 FVKESK. The ends lost 5 bases at V and 3 bases at J; junction bases unmatched: 12. The CDR3 has 16 amino acids.

In regard to this clone: One end of the junction does not line up with germline, which may come from a read error. CDR3 sequence (DNA): TGTGTCAGCACACGAGGGGTAGGGGAAAAACTGTTTTTT. It is translated as CVSTRGVGEKLFF. V is TRBV7-2 and J is TRBJ1-4; D is perhaps TRBD1 (5 bases). The length of the CDR3 is 13 residues. Germline-derived CDR1 and CDR2 are SGHTA and FQGNSA. Based on the CDR3 plus reference TRBV7-2 and TRBJ1-4, the full variable domain is GAGVSQSPSNKVTEKGKDVELRCDPISGHTALYWYRQSLGQGLEFLIYFQGNSAPDKSGLPSDRFSAERTGGSVSTLTIQRTQQEDSAVYLCVSTRGVGEKLFFGSGTQLSVL.

There are a few counts of this clone. The V call is TRBV6-1, the J call TRBJ1-1, with D perhaps matching TRBD1 (6 bases). The germline V gene has CDR1 MNHNS and CDR2 SASEGT. The CDR3 runs to 14 residues. V shed 4 bases and J shed 4 bases, with 13 bases lying between them. The CDR3 sequence is CASSGNRVVTEAFF. The CDR3 DNA reads as TGTGCCAGCAGTGGCAACAGGGTGGTCACTGAAGCTTTCTTT.

The chain links TRBV11-2 to TRBJ2-7; maybe TRBD2 (5 bases). Germline CDR1 SGHAT, CDR2 FQNNGV. V was trimmed by 1 base and J by 3 bases, leaving 13 bases between them. CDR3 length equals 15 residues. The CDR3 coding sequence is TGTGCCAGCAGCTTAGGGGGAGATCGGCTCTACGAGCAGTACTTC. Its translation is CASSLGGDRLYEQYF.

This chain links TRBV21-1 with TRBJ2-3. TRBV21-1 is a pseudogene. This CDR3 spans 13 amino acids. CDR3 sequence reads: CASSKDGTDTQYF. In DNA form, the CDR3 reads TGTGCCAGCAGCAAAGATGGGACAGATACGCAGTATTTT.

V and J are TRBV5-1 and TRBJ2-1; 9 bases align to TRBD2. The CDR3 contains 16 residues. With V trimmed by 0 bases and J by 7 bases, 8 bases remained unmatched. CDR1 is SGHRS, CDR2 YFSETQ, per germline. The CDR3 DNA follows: TGCGCCAGCAGCTTGGTGCCAGCGGGGGGTGGGAATGAGCAGTTCTTC. Its protein product is CASSLVPAGGGNEQFF.

This chain connects TRBV5-4 to TRBJ1-2; maybe TRBD1 (5 bases). The V end was cut by 0 bases, the J end by 8 bases, with 8 bases between. The germline V gene has CDR1 SGHNT and CDR2 YYREEE (reference sequence). The CDR3 runs to 12 residues. CDR3 in amino acids: CASSLGRGGYTF. As DNA, the CDR3 is TGTGCCAGCAGCTTGGGACGGGGGGGCTACACCTTC.